The 5 T cell receptor beta chains below all came from one sample that was sequenced in a study of blood T cell repertoires in COVID-19. Some clones are missing from TCRdb's copy, which holds only in-frame ones; the method was immunoSEQ multiplex PCR. The top ten hold 5% to 6% of the sample, which has under 95,000 clones, over 65% seen once. Sequences were obtained from peripheral blood. These receptor sequences come from a man aged 50 or older with active or convalescent COVID-19.

V gene TRBV2 combines with J gene TRBJ2-5; maybe TRBD2 (6 bases). Germline lookup yields CDR1 SNHLY and CDR2 FYNNEI. V was pared by 8 bases and J by 1 base, with 11 bases between. CDR3 length equals 13 residues. CDR3 sequence reads: CASARDLQETQYF. CDR3 coding DNA: TGTGCCAGCGCGCGGGACCTCCAAGAGACCCAGTACTTC. Full variable domain (rest looked up from reference TRBV2 and TRBJ2-5): EPEVTQTPSHQVTQMGQEVILRCVPISNHLYFYWYRQILGQKVEFLVSFYNNEISEKSEIFDDQFSVERPDGSNFTLKIRSTKLEDSAMYFCASARDLQETQYFGPGTRLLVL.

This clone occurred once. The rearrangement joins TRBV7-9 to TRBJ1-4; D uncertain. The germline V gene encodes CDR1 SEHNR and CDR2 FQNEAQ (reference sequence). The V end was cut by 5 bases, the J end by 7 bases, with 11 bases between. This CDR3 is built from 13 residues. The CDR3 sequence: CASSRGNGEKLFF. For the CDR3, the DNA is TGTGCCAGCAGCCGAGGGAACGGTGAAAAACTGTTTTTT.

The chain couples TRBV5-6 to TRBJ1-3, with D perhaps TRBD1 (5 bases). The CDR3 loop spans 14 amino acids. Trimming removed 0 bases from V and 8 bases from J, with 12 bases in between. Germline CDR1 reads SGHDT; CDR2 reads YYEEEE. The CDR3 reads CASSLVTVGDTIYF. In DNA form, the CDR3 reads TGTGCCAGCAGCTTGGTGACAGTCGGAGACACCATATATTTT.

V usage is TRBV11-2 and J usage is TRBJ2-1; the D is unclear. CDR1 and CDR2 (germline): SGHAT, FQNNGV. The CDR3 is 12 residues long. V shed 1 base and J shed 5 bases, with 3 bases lying between them. The CDR3 sequence: CASSLANNEQFF. CDR3 sequence (DNA): TGTGCCAGCAGCTTAGCCAACAATGAGCAGTTCTTC.

The gene calls are TRBV21-1 and TRBJ2-5; the table gives TRBD1 as D, unverified against the DNA. TRBV21-1 constitutes a pseudogene. This CDR3 is built from 16 residues. Here the CDR3 DNA reads TGTGCCAGCAGCACCCCCAACCAGGGATGGTGCGAGACCCAGTACTTC. Translated: CASSTPNQGWCETQYF.